The 18 T cell receptor beta chains listed next were all sequenced from one sample in a study of Graves' ophthalmopathy and Graves' hyperthyroidism. Amplification targeted the TCR beta CDR3 regions, with RNA transcripts as the source material. Second-round multiplex PCR came after first-round RT-PCR with HTBI primers. TCRdb reanalysed the multiplex PCR reads using MiXCR and keeps one entry per CDR3 protein. This table holds fewer than 400,000 distinct CDR3 sequences, about a sixth found once. Sequenced material: peripheral blood. Receptors were obtained from a woman between 18 and 29 years old with Graves' ophthalmopathy.

This clonotype has a count of ten or more. The V and J genes are TRBV29-1 and TRBJ1-1; weak D call: TRBD1 (6 bases). The V gene's germline CDR1 is SQVTM and CDR2 ANQGSEA. V lost 7 bases and J lost 5, with 14 bases in between. The CDR3 extends over 12 amino acids. The CDR3 loop is CSAGGGATEAFF. The CDR3 nucleotides are TGCAGCGCTGGGGGGGGGGCGACTGAAGCTTTCTTT. Variable domain in full (rest from reference TRBV29-1 and TRBJ1-1): SAVISQKPSRDICQRGTSLTIQCQVDSQVTMMFWYRQQPGQSLTLIATANQGSEATYESGFVIDKFPISRPNLTFSTLTVSNMSPEDSSIYLCSAGGGATEAFFGQGTRLTVV.

This clonotype was recorded a few times. The chain joins TRBV27 to TRBJ1-1; D ambiguous. CDR3 length: 14 residues. V was pared by 3 bases and J by 3 bases, with 11 bases between. CDR1 and CDR2 (germline): MNHEY, SMNVEV (reference sequence). DNA of the CDR3: TGTGCCAGCAGTTTGCTTGGGGATGACACTGAAGCTTTCTTT. Amino acid sequence: CASSLLGDDTEAFF.

This clonotype came up many times. This rearrangement joins TRBV20-1 to TRBJ1-5, with D perhaps TRBD1 (6 bases). This CDR3 contains 16 residues. Looked up from germline, CDR1 is DFQATT and CDR2 is SNEGSKA (reference sequence). The V gene lost 0 bases and the J gene lost 4 bases, with 16 bases spanning the gap. The CDR3 sequence: CSARDFSRGGNQPQHF. CDR3 in DNA: TGCAGTGCTAGAGATTTTTCCAGGGGAGGGAATCAGCCCCAGCATTTT.

The chain recombines TRBV12-3 or TRBV12-4 with TRBJ2-5; either TRBD1 or TRBD2 may supply D (5 bases each). V was shortened by 8 bases and J by 5 bases, with 15 bases between the two germline ends. This CDR3 has 13 residues. The CDR3 sequence: CASRGRDRETQYF. CDR3 DNA: TGTGCCAGCCGGGGCAGGGATAGGGAGACCCAGTACTTC.

This clonotype was counted at least ten times. The chain has TRBV11-2 and TRBJ2-2, with TRBD2 matching 12 bases. V dropped 4 bases and J dropped 2; count of bases not matched to a gene: 5. This CDR3 is built from 17 residues. Germline V lookup: CDR1 SGHAT, CDR2 FQNNGV. The CDR3 spells CASSWGLAGRNTGELFF. CDR3 coding DNA: TGTGCCAGCAGCTGGGGACTAGCGGGCCGTAACACCGGGGAGCTGTTTTTT.

This chain uses TRBV24-1 with TRBJ2-7; a possible D gene is TRBD1 (6 bases). The V gene lost 5 bases and the J gene lost 4 bases, with 17 bases spanning the gap. The CDR3 is made up of 15 amino acids. The germline V gene has CDR1 KGHDR and CDR2 SFDVKD. CDR3 sequence reads: CATSAPGTQDYEQYF. CDR3 coding DNA: TGTGCCACCAGTGCCCCAGGGACACAGGATTACGAGCAGTACTTC.

This clonotype was seen repeatedly, ten times or more. This chain connects TRBV20-1 to TRBJ2-7, with a tentative D call TRBD1 (6 bases). V shed 3 bases and J shed 4 bases, with 16 bases lying between them. Germline CDR1 reads DFQATT; CDR2 reads SNEGSKA (reference sequence). There are 14 residues in the CDR3. In nucleotides, the CDR3 is TGCAGTGCTAGGAGTCGCGCAGGGGAATACGAGCAGTACTTC. It translates to CSARSRAGEYEQYF.

This clonotype was seen many times. The chain is built from TRBV28 and TRBJ2-7, with no clear D. CDR1 MDHEN and CDR2 SYDVKM come from the germline V gene. The V and J ends lost 5 bases and 1 base respectively, with 18 bases between them. This CDR3 has 16 amino acids. CDR3 loop: CASSDAAVLMSYEQYF. CDR3 bases: TGTGCCAGCAGTGACGCCGCAGTTCTAATGTCCTACGAGCAGTACTTC. Based on the CDR3 plus reference TRBV28 and TRBJ2-7, the full variable domain is DVKVTQSSRYLVKRTGEKVFLECVQDMDHENMFWYRQDPGLGLRLIYFSYDVKMKEKGDIPEGYSVSREKKERFSLILESASTNQTSMYLCASSDAAVLMSYEQYFGPGTRLTVT.

This chain's CDR3 is CASSLDSVYPTFF. The CDR3 DNA reads TGTGCCAGCAGCTTAGACTCCGTCTACCCCACTTTCTTT. The chain is built from TRBV7-2 and TRBJ1-1; no reliable D call. Trimming cost V 1 base and J 12 bases, with 15 bases left between them. There are 13 residues in the CDR3. Germline loops: CDR1 SGHTA, CDR2 FQGNSA. Variable domain in full (rest from reference TRBV7-2 and TRBJ1-1): GAGVSQSPSNKVTEKGKDVELRCDPISGHTALYWYRQSLGQGLEFLIYFQGNSAPDKSGLPSDRFSAERTGGSVSTLTIQRTQQEDSAVYLCASSLDSVYPTFFGQGTRLTVV.

The sample holds many counts of this clonotype. The chain's CDR3 is CSAFTGGMAFF. The CDR3 bases are TGCAGCGCGTTTACAGGGGGCATGGCTTTCTTT. The gene calls are TRBV29-1 and TRBJ1-1, with TRBD1 matching over 9 bases. The CDR3 totals 11 residues. Trimming cost V 7 bases and J 11 bases; bases outside gene matches: 8. In germline, CDR1 is SQVTM, CDR2 ANQGSEA.

This clonotype was seen many times. This chain joins TRBV11-2 and TRBJ2-5; D possibly corresponds to TRBD2 (6 bases). There are 18 residues in the CDR3. V was pared by 5 bases and J by 4 bases, with 26 bases between. CDR1 is SGHAT, CDR2 FQNNGV, per germline. The chain's CDR3 is CASSPKRRGGGERETQYF. The CDR3 DNA reads as TGTGCCAGCAGCCCCAAAAGAAGGGGAGGTGGGGAGAGAGAGACCCAGTACTTC.

Points on this clonotype: This may be a read error: a much more frequent sequence differs by one nucleotide. The chain joins TRBV3-1 to TRBJ1-1; 10 bases are shared with TRBD1. This CDR3 region has 14 residues. The V gene's germline CDR1 is LGHDT and CDR2 YNNKEL (reference sequence). The CDR3 is CVSSQGQGISEAFF. The CDR3 DNA sequence: TGTGTCAGCAGCCAGGGACAGGGGATATCTGAAGCTTTCTTT.

CDR3 coding DNA: TGTGCCAGCAGTGAGTTGGACTCTGCTTTCTTT. Its protein is CASSELDSAFF. The rearrangement joins TRBV2 to TRBJ1-1; D call uncertain. Germline CDR1 reads SNHLY; CDR2 reads FYNNEI. With 3 bases removed from V and 11 bases from J, the gap between germline ends came to 10 bases. This CDR3 has 11 amino acids.

This clonotype was found many times. The chain carries TRBV27 and TRBJ1-5, with D possibly TRBD1 on 6 matching bases. V was shortened by 7 bases and J by 2 bases, with 21 bases between the two germline ends. Germline CDR1 MNHEY, CDR2 SMNVEV (reference sequence). This CDR3 comprises 17 residues. CDR3 sequence reads: CASTPNGRGQRNQPQHF. The CDR3 DNA reads TGTGCCAGCACCCCAAATGGACGGGGGCAGCGCAATCAGCCCCAGCATTTT.

This clonotype was detected a few times. The rearrangement uses TRBV6-1 and TRBJ2-2, with 14 bases identical to TRBD2. CDR1 and CDR2 from the germline V gene are MNHNS and SASEGT. The CDR3 consists of 15 residues. Trimming took 4 bases from V and 6 from J; bases not matched to a gene: 1. The CDR3 coding sequence is TGTGCCAGCAGTGGACTAGCGGGAGGGCCCGGGGAGCTGTTTTTT. This gives the protein CASSGLAGGPGELFF.

This clonotype was counted at least ten times. V and J are TRBV11-2 and TRBJ1-2; 8 nucleotides line up with TRBD1. CDR1 is SGHAT, CDR2 FQNNGV, per germline. The CDR3 loop spans 15 amino acids. With 3 bases clipped from V and 1 base from J, the junction kept 4 bases outside the gene matches. The DNA of the CDR3 is TGTGCCAGCAGCTTGTATGGACAGGGTAACTATGGCTACACCTTC. Amino acid sequence: CASSLYGQGNYGYTF.

This clonotype was counted ten times or more. The gene calls are TRBV9 and TRBJ1-3; no firm D call. Germline CDR1 is SGDLS and CDR2 is YYNGEE. The CDR3 is 18 residues long. V lost 6 bases, J lost 0 bases, and 22 bases lay in between. The DNA of the CDR3 is TGTGCCAGCACCCCGGGGTGGAGACCTACCGCCTCTGGAAACACCATATATTTT. Its protein is CASTPGWRPTASGNTIYF.

This clonotype was observed many times. V usage is TRBV20-1 and J usage is TRBJ1-5; tentatively, D is TRBD1 (5 bases). V lost 7 bases and J 4 bases, leaving 29 bases between the germline ends. The CDR3 length is 18 residues. The V gene's germline CDR1 is DFQATT and CDR2 SNEGSKA (reference sequence). This CDR3 reads CSVDSRGNAETLNQPQHF. CDR3 DNA sequence: TGCAGTGTTGACAGTCGGGGGAATGCCGAAACCCTTAATCAGCCCCAGCATTTT.